This T cell receptor beta chain was profiled in a study of T-cell reconstitution after alpha-beta-depleted transplantation in children. Study-level results: Certain patients had high TCRbeta diversity at day 60, and it came from recipient T cells and thymic progenitors that survived. Newly produced T cells mostly accounted for T-cell counts and diversity one year post-transplant.

From germline, CDR1 is SQVTM and CDR2 ANQGSEA. This CDR3 has 15 residues. Losses at the gene ends were 2 bases for V and 1 base for J; bases not matched to a gene: 4. Unique molecular identifiers were incorporated during preparation of the TCRbeta library. TCRdb reprocessed the PCR reads via MiXCR and lists one record per CDR3 protein. The sample has hundreds of thousands of distinct CDR3 sequences, roughly 16% seen once. This clonotype was seen only a few times. The antigen is unknown. This TCR was recovered from a male patient aged 2-15 years who had a stem cell transplant for acute lymphoblastic leukemia, so the T cells may come from the graft donor. The source material was PBMCs, mostly from graft donor cells, sampled 360 days after TCRalphabeta/CD19-depleted stem cell transplant. The rearrangement joins TRBV29-1 to TRBJ2-1, with 8 bases identical to TRBD2. CDR3 protein: CSVEPREGSYNEQFF. In nucleotides, the CDR3 is TGCAGCGTTGAACCTCGGGAGGGGTCCTACAATGAGCAGTTCTTC.